This entry is about one T cell receptor (beta chain). Antigen: not known. Noted time point: pre-sensitization, week 0. The treatment is: therapeutic diphenylcyclopropenone sensitization with weekly scalp DPC. As handled by the study authors: Counting gave a median of around 100,000 TCRs per sample, with values ranging from 23,224 to 690,600. TCRdb independently ran MiXCR on the RACE reads; one entry per CDR3 protein. V and J calls and clone size were set by TCRdb, not the authors. The sample has about 120,000 distinct CDR3 sequences, approximately 13% seen once. The data were obtained in a study of human T cells and chemical hapten exposure. V was trimmed by 4 bases and J by 2 bases, leaving 12 bases between them. The CDR3 totals 14 residues. Germline lookup yields CDR1 KGHSH and CDR2 LQKENI. General study findings and limits: Since the donors had alopecia, their immune response may not be the same as that of healthy people. Counts of TCRs above 1 in 1000 frequency stayed unchanged with DPC sensitization.

The sequence came from a woman aged 18 to 35 with alopecia areata. Some clones in this sample may be carry-over from other donors' samples. Material: whole blood, obtained in connection with sensitization to the hapten diphenylcyclopropenone (DPC). The chain uses TRBV18 and TRBJ2-7; D gene ambiguous. This CDR3 is CASSLLRRTYEQYF. The DNA of the CDR3 is TGTGCCAGCTCACTCCTCCGCAGGACCTACGAGCAGTACTTC.